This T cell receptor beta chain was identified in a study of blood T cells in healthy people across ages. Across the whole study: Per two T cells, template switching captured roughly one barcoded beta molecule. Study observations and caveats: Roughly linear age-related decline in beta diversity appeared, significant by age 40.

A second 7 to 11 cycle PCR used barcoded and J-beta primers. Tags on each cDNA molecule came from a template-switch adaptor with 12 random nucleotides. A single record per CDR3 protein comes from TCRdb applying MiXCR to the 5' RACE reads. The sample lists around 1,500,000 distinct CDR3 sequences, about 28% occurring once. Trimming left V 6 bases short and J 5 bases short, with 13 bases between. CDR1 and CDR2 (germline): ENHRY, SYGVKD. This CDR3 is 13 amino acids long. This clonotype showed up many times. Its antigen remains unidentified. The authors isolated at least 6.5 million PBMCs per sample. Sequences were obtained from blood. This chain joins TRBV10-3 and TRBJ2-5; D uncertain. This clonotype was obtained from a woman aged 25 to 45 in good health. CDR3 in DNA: TGTGCCATCAGCCTCCCACTGGGGGAGACCCAGTACTTC. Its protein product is CAISLPLGETQYF.